The 31 T cell receptor beta chains below all came from one sample that was sequenced in a study of T cell clones after liver transplantation. Some clones are missing from TCRdb's copy, which holds only in-frame ones; the method was immunoSEQ multiplex PCR. The profile shows 7,000 to 9,500 clones, around four fifths of them singletons. Sequencing was performed on CD8+ T cells from blood, taken at the 22-month timepoint. The receptors stem from a human patient who received a liver transplant. The T cells may come from the graft donor.

This clone ranks as medium-sized. This same CDR3 is encoded by further DNA sequences in the sample. The chain carries TRBV27 and TRBJ2-7; D tentatively reads TRBD1 or TRBD2 (5 bases each). With 1 base removed from V and 2 bases from J, the gap between germline ends came to 9 bases. This CDR3 contains 14 residues. Per germline, CDR1 MNHEY and CDR2 SMNVEV (reference sequence). CDR3 in amino acids: CASSLFGGPYEQYF. The CDR3 nucleotides are TGTGCCAGCAGTTTATTTGGGGGTCCCTACGAGCAGTACTTC.

The rearrangement links TRBV4-2 to TRBJ1-2, with a tentative D call TRBD1 (5 bases). CDR1 is LGHNA, CDR2 YNFKEQ, per germline. The CDR3 is 15 residues long. Trimming stripped 0 bases from V and 6 bases from J, with 14 bases between. CDR3 coding DNA: TGTGCCAGCAGCCAAGATCCCGGGAAGGGGAATGGCTACACCTTC. The encoded protein is CASSQDPGKGNGYTF.

This chain uses TRBV19 with TRBJ1-5; D possibly corresponds to TRBD1 (5 bases). Trimming left V 3 bases short and J 6 bases short, with 15 bases between. The CDR3 is 15 amino acids. CDR1 and CDR2 from the germline V gene are LNHDA and SQIVND (reference sequence). DNA for the CDR3: TGTGCCAGTAGTATTCTTTTGCGCGGGGGTCAGCCCCAGCATTTT. It codes for CASSILLRGGQPQHF.

The genes are TRBV7-9 and TRBJ1-2; 12 nucleotides line up with TRBD1. Germline loops: CDR1 SEHNR, CDR2 FQNEAQ (reference sequence). V lost 5 bases and J lost 4; bases outside the gene matches: 17. The length of the CDR3 is 19 residues. CDR3 nucleotide sequence: TGTGCCAGCAGCAGCGAACCGGGACAGGGGGCAGTCTGGGTCTATGGCTACACCTTC. Translation gives CASSSEPGQGAVWVYGYTF.

The V and J genes are TRBV4-2 and TRBJ1-1; 7 nucleotides match TRBD1. Germline assignment: CDR1 LGHNA and CDR2 YNFKEQ. The CDR3 covers 13 residues. With 6 bases clipped from V and 4 bases from J, the junction kept 5 bases outside the gene matches. The CDR3 DNA reads TGTGCCAGCAGGTCAGGGGGTAGCACTGAAGCTTTCTTT. This gives the protein CASRSGGSTEAFF.

This clone was counted a few times. The chain uses TRBV4-1 and TRBJ1-2; 11 nucleotides agree with TRBD1. Germline V gene sequence: CDR1 MGHRA, CDR2 YSYEKL. With V trimmed by 5 bases and J by 5 bases, 10 bases remained unmatched. This CDR3 spans 16 amino acids. The CDR3 protein is CASSYRTGGLAYGYTF. CDR3 in DNA: TGCGCCAGCAGCTATCGGACAGGGGGCTTGGCGTATGGCTACACCTTC.

The chain uses TRBV27 and TRBJ2-1, with 7 bases fitting TRBD2. Germline values: CDR1 MNHEY, CDR2 SMNVEV (reference sequence). The CDR3 covers 14 residues. With 6 bases clipped from V and 5 bases from J, the junction kept 7 bases outside the gene matches. The CDR3 DNA is TGTGCCAGCAGGTGGGGGGGTCCCCACAATGAGCAGTTCTTC. Translated, it gives CASRWGGPHNEQFF.

For this clone: This CDR3 is also generated by other DNA sequences in the sample. CDR3 protein: CASSYDSGTGELFF. The CDR3 coding sequence is TGTGCCAGCAGTTATGATTCAGGCACCGGGGAGCTGTTTTTT. The V call is TRBV6-5, the J call TRBJ2-2; unclear D gene. Trimming pared 3 bases from V and 4 bases from J, leaving 9 bases between. This CDR3 contains 14 residues. Per germline, CDR1 MNHEY and CDR2 SVGAGI.

This clone was detected only a few times. J is TRBJ2-7 and V is TRBV4-1; TRBD1 is a possible D gene (6 bases). The CDR3 length is 15 residues. Germline CDR1 and CDR2: MGHRA and YSYEKL. The germline V and J ends were trimmed by 4 bases and 3 bases, with 16 bases remaining between them. The CDR3 here is CASSLSDTGNYEQYF. The CDR3 DNA is TGCGCCAGCAGCCTCTCGGACACAGGGAACTACGAGCAGTACTTC.

This chain links TRBV19 with TRBJ1-1; D possibly corresponds to TRBD1 (5 bases). The germline V gene encodes CDR1 LNHDA and CDR2 SQIVND (reference sequence). The CDR3 covers 15 residues. Trimming took 0 bases from V and 5 from J, leaving 13 bases between them. CDR3 DNA sequence: TGTGCCAGTAGTATAGAGGACGAGGGGTTTACTGAAGCTTTCTTT. It translates to CASSIEDEGFTEAFF.

The chain couples TRBV29-1 to TRBJ2-5, with unresolved D. The CDR3 runs to 13 residues. V lost 7 bases, J lost 0 bases, and 12 bases lay in between. Germline lookup yields CDR1 SQVTM and CDR2 ANQGSEA. CDR3 DNA sequence: TGCAGCGGCGGTGAAGGAAACCAAGAGACCCAGTACTTC. Translated, it gives CSGGEGNQETQYF.

This clone has only a few counts. The V call is TRBV7-9, the J call TRBJ2-1; 10 nucleotides agree with TRBD1. Trimming at V came to 5 bases and at J to 8 bases, leaving 9 bases not matched to a gene. Germline CDR1 reads SEHNR; CDR2 reads FQNEAQ (reference sequence). The CDR3 is 15 residues long. CDR3: CASSPGRDRGHEQFF. The DNA for the CDR3 is TGTGCCAGCAGCCCAGGTAGGGACAGGGGTCATGAGCAGTTCTTC.

V is TRBV10-1 and J is TRBJ1-1, with no clear D. Germline V gene lookup returns CDR1 WNHNN and CDR2 SYGVQD (reference sequence). The CDR3 sequence is 12 residues long. V dropped 0 bases and J dropped 6 bases, with 5 bases sitting between them. CDR3 nucleotides: TGCGCCAGCAGTGAGTCGGACGCTGAAGCTTTCTTT. It yields the protein CASSESDAEAFF.

The V call is TRBV28, the J call TRBJ2-3, with D hard to call. There are 12 residues in the CDR3. The V and J ends lost 6 bases and 1 base respectively, with 5 bases between them. The germline CDR1 and CDR2 sequences are MDHEN and SYDVKM. The CDR3 here is CASRAGTDTQYF. The CDR3, as DNA: TGTGCCAGCAGGGCGGGCACAGATACGCAGTATTTT.

This clone is categorized as medium-sized (0.01 to 0.1%). V is TRBV4-1 and J is TRBJ2-1, with 8 bases that match TRBD1. Germline V gene lookup returns CDR1 MGHRA and CDR2 YSYEKL. Trimming at V came to 3 bases and at J to 9 bases, leaving 7 bases not matched to a gene. The CDR3 loop spans 14 amino acids. CDR3 sequence (DNA): TGCGCCAGCAGCCAGGAGACAGGGGATACTGAGCAGTTCTTC. It encodes CASSQETGDTEQFF.

This clone was seen a handful of times. This chain links TRBV5-1 with TRBJ1-1; D unresolved. V was trimmed by 6 bases and J by 6 bases, leaving 9 bases between them. Germline values: CDR1 SGHRS, CDR2 YFSETQ. The CDR3 extends over 11 amino acids. The CDR3 here is CASKEGSEAFF. The CDR3, as DNA: TGCGCCAGCAAAGAAGGCTCTGAAGCTTTCTTT. The full variable domain, rest sourced from reference TRBV5-1 and TRBJ1-1, is KAGVTQTPRYLIKTRGQQVTLSCSPISGHRSVSWYQQTPGQGLQFLFEYFSETQRNKGNFPGRFSGRQFSNSRSEMNVSTLELGDSALYLCASKEGSEAFFGQGTRLTVV.

This chain links TRBV28 with TRBJ2-7; 8 nucleotides match TRBD1. With 5 bases clipped from V and 2 bases from J, the junction kept 5 bases outside the gene matches. The germline gives CDR1 MDHEN, CDR2 SYDVKM. The CDR3 covers 14 residues. The CDR3: CASSPGTGTYEQYF. CDR3 coding DNA: TGTGCCAGCAGTCCAGGGACAGGAACCTACGAGCAGTACTTC.

The chain carries TRBV6-5 and TRBJ1-1; D is undetermined. The V end was cut by 6 bases, the J end by 1 base, with 9 bases between. CDR1 and CDR2 from the germline V gene are MNHEY and SVGAGI. This CDR3 is built from 13 residues. The CDR3 loop is CASSRGENTEAFF. In DNA form, the CDR3 reads TGTGCCAGCAGCCGGGGTGAGAACACTGAAGCTTTCTTT.

The V gene is TRBV4-1, the J gene TRBJ1-3; 12 bases align to TRBD1. The ends lost 2 bases at V and 0 bases at J; junction bases unmatched: 2. CDR1 and CDR2 (germline): MGHRA, YSYEKL. The CDR3 is made up of 17 amino acids. CDR3 bases: TGCGCCAGCAGCCAAAGGGACAGGGGGCCCTCTGGAAACACCATATATTTT. Its translation is CASSQRDRGPSGNTIYF.

In its sample, this clone was seen once. The V and J genes are TRBV27 and TRBJ1-2; possible D gene TRBD1, 5 bases. V gave up 6 bases and J gave up 4 bases, with 21 bases separating them. The CDR3 totals 16 residues. CDR1 MNHEY and CDR2 SMNVEV come from the germline V gene (reference sequence). The CDR3 region is CASSQGRPNLIYGYTF. For the CDR3, the DNA is TGTGCCAGCAGCCAGGGCAGGCCCAATTTGATCTATGGCTACACCTTC.

The gene calls are TRBV7-9 and TRBJ2-2, with D possibly being TRBD1 (6 bases). In germline, CDR1 is SEHNR, CDR2 FQNEAQ (reference sequence). The CDR3 totals 17 residues. The V gene lost 5 bases and the J gene lost 1 base, with 17 bases spanning the gap. In nucleotides, the CDR3 is TGTGCCAGCAGCCCGAAACGGACAGTGAGGAACACCGGGGAGCTGTTTTTT. It translates to CASSPKRTVRNTGELFF. Filled out from reference TRBV7-9 and TRBJ2-2, the complete variable domain reads DTGVSQNPRHKITKRGQNVTFRCDPISEHNRLYWYRQTLGQGPEFLTYFQNEAQLEKSRLLSDRFSAERPKGSFSTLEIQRTEQGDSAMYLCASSPKRTVRNTGELFFGEGSRLTVL.

This chain uses TRBV29-1 with TRBJ2-3; D is uncertain. Germline V gene lookup returns CDR1 SQVTM and CDR2 ANQGSEA. The CDR3 length is 11 residues. Trimming removed 4 bases at V and 4 bases at J, with 6 bases between. CDR3 amino acids: CSVAGADTQYF. The DNA for the CDR3 is TGCAGCGTTGCCGGTGCAGATACGCAGTATTTT.

The chain employs TRBV5-6 and TRBJ2-1; D is ambiguous. V lost 4 bases to trimming and J lost 8 bases, with 13 bases between them. The germline gives CDR1 SGHDT, CDR2 YYEEEE. The CDR3 has 13 amino acids. The CDR3 loop is CASSVYTGDEQFF. The CDR3 DNA reads TGTGCCAGCAGCGTATACACGGGCGATGAGCAGTTCTTC.

This clone was recorded only once. This rearrangement joins TRBV14 to TRBJ2-1; D is tentatively TRBD1 or TRBD2 (6 bases each). V lost 3 bases to trimming and J lost 1 base, with 13 bases between them. The CDR3 loop spans 16 amino acids. Germline V lookup: CDR1 SGHDN, CDR2 FVKESK. The CDR3: CASSHVGGWSYNEQFF. The CDR3 nucleotides are TGTGCCAGCAGCCATGTAGGGGGGTGGTCCTACAATGAGCAGTTCTTC. Full variable domain (outside the CDR3, taken from reference TRBV14 and TRBJ2-1): EAGVTQFPSHSVIEKGQTVTLRCDPISGHDNLYWYRRVMGKEIKFLLHFVKESKQDESGMPNNRFLAERTGGTYSTLKVQPAELEDSGVYFCASSHVGGWSYNEQFFGPGTRLTVL.

This chain uses TRBV10-3 with TRBJ1-5; TRBD1 matches 7 bases. Germline V lookup: CDR1 ENHRY, CDR2 SYGVKD. The CDR3 consists of 13 residues. The ends lost 8 bases at V and 7 bases at J; junction bases unmatched: 8. CDR3: CAIGGTAGQPQHF. The DNA for the CDR3 is TGTGCCATCGGCGGGACAGCAGGCCAGCCCCAGCATTTT.

Turning to this clone: Within the sample, other DNA sequences also encode this same CDR3. The chain has TRBV19 and TRBJ2-1; D uncertain. Germline CDR1 reads LNHDA; CDR2 reads SQIVND (reference sequence). This CDR3 has 12 residues. The V gene lost 6 bases and the J gene lost 0 bases, with 3 bases spanning the gap. As DNA, the CDR3 is TGTGCCAGTAGCCCCTCCTACAATGAGCAGTTCTTC. Its translation: CASSPSYNEQFF.

The CDR3 bases are TGTGCCAGCAGTTTCACTCCGGGACAGGGAGAGACCCAGTACTTC. Protein: CASSFTPGQGETQYF. This chain connects TRBV6-1 to TRBJ2-5; TRBD1 matches 9 bases. With 5 bases clipped from V and 4 bases from J, the junction kept 8 bases outside the gene matches. Looked up from germline, CDR1 is MNHNS and CDR2 is SASEGT. The CDR3 is 15 amino acids.

As regards this clone: A single base is all that separates this from a far larger clone, so a read error is likely. The chain combines TRBV4-2 with TRBJ1-3, with 9 bases matching TRBD1. Trimming took 1 base from V and 4 from J; bases not matched to a gene: 8. The CDR3 runs 17 residues. The V gene's germline CDR1 is LGHNA and CDR2 YNFKEQ. The CDR3 bases are TGTGCCAGCAGCCAAGGGCCGGGACAGGGACCCGGAAACACCATATATTTT. Translation gives CASSQGPGQGPGNTIYF.

This clone has just one count. This chain joins TRBV5-5 and TRBJ1-2; D remains unclear. Germline CDR1 SGHKS, CDR2 YYEKEE (reference sequence). CDR3 size: 16 residues. Deletions cut 7 bases from V and 4 bases from J, with 23 bases between. CDR3 nucleotide sequence: TGTGCCAGCTACAATGATTTCTCGCGAAAGACCTATGGCTACACCTTC. Translated, it gives CASYNDFSRKTYGYTF. The complete variable domain, with remaining parts taken from reference TRBV5-5 and TRBJ1-2, reads DAGVTQSPTHLIKTRGQQVTLRCSPISGHKSVSWYQQVLGQGPQFIFQYYEKEERGRGNFPDRFSARQFPNYSSELNVNALLLGDSALYLCASYNDFSRKTYGYTFGSGTRLTVV.

This chain joins TRBV29-1 and TRBJ2-5; D is unresolved. This CDR3 is built from 11 residues. The V and J ends lost 7 bases and 3 bases respectively, with 9 bases between them. Germline-derived CDR1 and CDR2 are SQVTM and ANQGSEA. Here the CDR3 DNA reads TGCAGCGGTAGAGTCAAAGAGACCCAGTACTTC. Its protein is CSGRVKETQYF.

The J gene is TRBJ2-4, the V gene TRBV9; possibly TRBD2 for D (5 bases). V shed 3 bases and J shed 6 bases, with 13 bases lying between them. Germline values: CDR1 SGDLS, CDR2 YYNGEE. This CDR3 has 14 amino acids. The CDR3 sequence: CASSDPGAGNIQYF. For the CDR3, the DNA is TGTGCCAGCAGCGACCCGGGCGCGGGAAACATTCAGTACTTC.